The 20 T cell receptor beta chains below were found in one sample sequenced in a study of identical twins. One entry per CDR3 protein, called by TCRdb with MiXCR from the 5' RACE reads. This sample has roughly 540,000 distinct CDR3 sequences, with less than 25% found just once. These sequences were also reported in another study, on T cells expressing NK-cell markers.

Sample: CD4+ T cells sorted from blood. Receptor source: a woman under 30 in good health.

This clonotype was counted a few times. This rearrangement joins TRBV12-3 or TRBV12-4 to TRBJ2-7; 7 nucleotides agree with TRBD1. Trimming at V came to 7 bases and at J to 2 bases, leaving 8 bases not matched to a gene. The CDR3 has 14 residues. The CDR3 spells CASTPDRFTYEQYF. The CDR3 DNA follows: TGTGCCAGCACACCGGACAGGTTTACCTACGAGCAGTACTTC.

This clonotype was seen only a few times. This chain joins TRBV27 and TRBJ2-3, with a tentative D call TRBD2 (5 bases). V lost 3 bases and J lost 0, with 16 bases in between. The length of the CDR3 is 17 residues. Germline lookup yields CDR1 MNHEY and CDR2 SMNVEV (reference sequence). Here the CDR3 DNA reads TGTGCCAGCAGTTTCCCCTCTAACCGGGGAAGCACAGATACGCAGTATTTT. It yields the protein CASSFPSNRGSTDTQYF.

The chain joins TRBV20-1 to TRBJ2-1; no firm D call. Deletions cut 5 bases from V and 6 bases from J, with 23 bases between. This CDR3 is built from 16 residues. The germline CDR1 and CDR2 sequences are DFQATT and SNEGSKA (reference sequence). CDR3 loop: CSARDWRQAEVNEQFF. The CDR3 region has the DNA TGCAGTGCTCGCGATTGGCGCCAGGCAGAGGTCAATGAGCAGTTCTTC.

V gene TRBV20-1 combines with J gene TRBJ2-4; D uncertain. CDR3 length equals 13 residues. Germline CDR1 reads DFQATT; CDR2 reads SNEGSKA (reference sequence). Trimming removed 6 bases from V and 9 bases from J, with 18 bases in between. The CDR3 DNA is TGCAGTGCCCTCGGCGGCCCTCCAGTCATTCAGTACTTC. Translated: CSALGGPPVIQYF.

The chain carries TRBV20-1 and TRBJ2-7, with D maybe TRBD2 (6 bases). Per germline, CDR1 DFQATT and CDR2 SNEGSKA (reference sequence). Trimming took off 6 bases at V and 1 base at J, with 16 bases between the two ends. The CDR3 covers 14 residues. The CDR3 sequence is CSAVGRGTSYEQYF. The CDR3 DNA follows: TGCAGTGCCGTGGGTCGCGGGACGTCCTACGAGCAGTACTTC.

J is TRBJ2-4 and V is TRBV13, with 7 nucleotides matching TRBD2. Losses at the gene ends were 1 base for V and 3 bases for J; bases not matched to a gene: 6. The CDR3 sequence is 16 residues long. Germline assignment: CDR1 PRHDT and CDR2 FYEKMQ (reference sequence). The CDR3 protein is CASSLDPGGGKNIQYF. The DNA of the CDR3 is TGTGCCAGCAGCTTAGACCCTGGCGGGGGCAAAAACATTCAGTACTTC.

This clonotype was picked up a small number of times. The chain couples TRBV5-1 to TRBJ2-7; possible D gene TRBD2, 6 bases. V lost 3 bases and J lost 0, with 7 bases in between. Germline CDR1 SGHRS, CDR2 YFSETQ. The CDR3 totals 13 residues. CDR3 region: CASSWDFSYEQYF. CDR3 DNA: TGCGCCAGCAGCTGGGACTTCTCCTACGAGCAGTACTTC. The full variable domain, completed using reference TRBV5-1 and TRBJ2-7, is KAGVTQTPRYLIKTRGQQVTLSCSPISGHRSVSWYQQTPGQGLQFLFEYFSETQRNKGNFPGRFSGRQFSNSRSEMNVSTLELGDSALYLCASSWDFSYEQYFGPGTRLTVT.

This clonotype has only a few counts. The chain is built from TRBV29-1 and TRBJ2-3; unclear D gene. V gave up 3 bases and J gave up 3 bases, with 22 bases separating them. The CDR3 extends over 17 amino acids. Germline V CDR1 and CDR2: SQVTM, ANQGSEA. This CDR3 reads CSVEVLRRRTKTDTQYF. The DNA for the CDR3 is TGCAGCGTTGAGGTTTTACGGCGCCGAACGAAGACAGATACGCAGTATTTT.

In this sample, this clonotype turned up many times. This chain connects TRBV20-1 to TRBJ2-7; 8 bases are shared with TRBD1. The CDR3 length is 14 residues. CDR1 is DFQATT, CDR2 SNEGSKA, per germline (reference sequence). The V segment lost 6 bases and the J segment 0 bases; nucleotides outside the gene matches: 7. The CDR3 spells CSATRDRSSYEQYF. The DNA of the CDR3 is TGCAGTGCCACCCGGGACAGGAGCTCCTACGAGCAGTACTTC.

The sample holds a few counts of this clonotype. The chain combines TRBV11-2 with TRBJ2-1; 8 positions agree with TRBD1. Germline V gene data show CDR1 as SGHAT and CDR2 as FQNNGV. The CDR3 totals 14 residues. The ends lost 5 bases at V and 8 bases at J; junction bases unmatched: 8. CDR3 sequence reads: CASSPTTGVHEQFF. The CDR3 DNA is TGTGCCAGCAGCCCGACGACAGGGGTTCATGAGCAGTTCTTC.

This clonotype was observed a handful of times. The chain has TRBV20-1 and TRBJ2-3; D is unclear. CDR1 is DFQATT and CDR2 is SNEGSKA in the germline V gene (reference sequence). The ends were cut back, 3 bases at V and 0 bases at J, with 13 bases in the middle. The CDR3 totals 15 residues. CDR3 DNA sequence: TGCAGTGCTAGGACTCTCTATACTAGCACAGATACGCAGTATTTT. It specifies CSARTLYTSTDTQYF.

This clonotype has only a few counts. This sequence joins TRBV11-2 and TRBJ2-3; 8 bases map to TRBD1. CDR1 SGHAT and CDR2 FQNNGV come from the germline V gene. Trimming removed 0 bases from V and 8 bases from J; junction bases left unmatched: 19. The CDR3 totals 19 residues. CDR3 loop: CASSLDFPRRGRVEGTQYF. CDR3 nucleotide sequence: TGTGCCAGCAGCTTAGATTTTCCCCGCAGGGGGCGCGTTGAGGGTACGCAGTATTTT.

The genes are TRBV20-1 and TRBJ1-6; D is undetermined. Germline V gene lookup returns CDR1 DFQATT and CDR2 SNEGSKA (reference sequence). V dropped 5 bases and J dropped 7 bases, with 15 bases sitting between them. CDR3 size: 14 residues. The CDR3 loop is CSADLTTENSPLHF. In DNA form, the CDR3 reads TGCAGTGCTGACTTAACGACGGAGAATTCACCCCTCCACTTT.

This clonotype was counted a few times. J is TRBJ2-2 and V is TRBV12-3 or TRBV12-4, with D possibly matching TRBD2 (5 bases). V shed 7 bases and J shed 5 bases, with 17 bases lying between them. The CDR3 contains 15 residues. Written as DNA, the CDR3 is TGTGCCAGCACCCGCCTGGCGGGTAGTACCGGGGAGCTGTTTTTT. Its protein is CASTRLAGSTGELFF.

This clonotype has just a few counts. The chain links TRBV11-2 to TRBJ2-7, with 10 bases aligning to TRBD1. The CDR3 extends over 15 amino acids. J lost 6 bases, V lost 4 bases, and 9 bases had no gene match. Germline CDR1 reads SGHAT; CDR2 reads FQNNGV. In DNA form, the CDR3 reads TGTGCCAGCAGCTACTCCGGGACAGGGGTGCGCGAGCAGTACTTC. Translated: CASSYSGTGVREQYF.

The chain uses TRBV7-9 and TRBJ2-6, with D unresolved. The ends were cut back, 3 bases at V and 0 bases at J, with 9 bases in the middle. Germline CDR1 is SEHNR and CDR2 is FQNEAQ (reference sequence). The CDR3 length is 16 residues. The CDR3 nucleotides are TGTGCCAGCAGCTTTCGGAGAGACTCTGGGGCCAACGTCCTGACTTTC. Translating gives CASSFRRDSGANVLTF.

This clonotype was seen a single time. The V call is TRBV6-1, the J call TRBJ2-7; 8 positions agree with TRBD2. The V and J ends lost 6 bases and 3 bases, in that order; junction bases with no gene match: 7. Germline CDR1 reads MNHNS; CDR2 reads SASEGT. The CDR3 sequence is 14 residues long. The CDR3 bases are TGTGCCAGCAGGATGGCGGGGGGTCGCTACGAGCAGTACTTC. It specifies CASRMAGGRYEQYF.

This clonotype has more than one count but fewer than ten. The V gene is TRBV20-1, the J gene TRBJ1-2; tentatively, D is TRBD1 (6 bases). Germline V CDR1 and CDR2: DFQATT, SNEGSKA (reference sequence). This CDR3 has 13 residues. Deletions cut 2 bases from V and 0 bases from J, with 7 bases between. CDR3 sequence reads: CSARQGSNYGYTF. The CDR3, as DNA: TGCAGTGCTAGACAGGGGTCTAACTATGGCTACACCTTC.

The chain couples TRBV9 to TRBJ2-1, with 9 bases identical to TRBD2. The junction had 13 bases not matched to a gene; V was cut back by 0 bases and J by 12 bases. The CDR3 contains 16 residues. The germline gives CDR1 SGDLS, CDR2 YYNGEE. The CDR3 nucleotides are TGTGCCAGCAGCGTAGGACCTACGGGTAGCGGGAGTCGGCAGTTCTTC. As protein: CASSVGPTGSGSRQFF. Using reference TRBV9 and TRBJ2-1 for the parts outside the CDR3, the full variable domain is DSGVTQTPKHLITATGQRVTLRCSPRSGDLSVYWYQQSLDQGLQFLIQYYNGEERAKGNILERFSAQQFPDLHSELNLSSLELGDSALYFCASSVGPTGSGSRQFFGPGTRLTVL.

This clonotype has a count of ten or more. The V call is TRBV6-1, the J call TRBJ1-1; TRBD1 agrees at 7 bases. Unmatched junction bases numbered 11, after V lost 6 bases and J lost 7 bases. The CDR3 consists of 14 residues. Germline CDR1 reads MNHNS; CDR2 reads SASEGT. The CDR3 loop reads CASRPGGDVNEAFF. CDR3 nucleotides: TGTGCCAGCAGACCAGGGGGGGATGTGAATGAAGCTTTCTTT.